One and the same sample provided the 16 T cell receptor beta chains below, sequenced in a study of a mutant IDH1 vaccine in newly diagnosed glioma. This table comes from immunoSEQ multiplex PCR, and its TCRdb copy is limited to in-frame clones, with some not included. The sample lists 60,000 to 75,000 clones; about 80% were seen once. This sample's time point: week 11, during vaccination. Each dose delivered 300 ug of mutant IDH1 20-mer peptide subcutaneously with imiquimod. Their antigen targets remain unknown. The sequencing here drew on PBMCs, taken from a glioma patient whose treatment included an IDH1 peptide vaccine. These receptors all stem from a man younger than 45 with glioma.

CDR3 amino acids: CASRTSDAYEQYF. CDR3 coding DNA: TGTGCCAGCCGGACTAGCGATGCCTACGAGCAGTACTTC. This rearrangement joins TRBV6-6 to TRBJ2-7, with 9 positions matching TRBD2. Germline V CDR1 and CDR2: MNHNY, SVGAGI (reference sequence). With V trimmed by 8 bases and J by 2 bases, 4 bases remained unmatched. The CDR3 consists of 13 residues.

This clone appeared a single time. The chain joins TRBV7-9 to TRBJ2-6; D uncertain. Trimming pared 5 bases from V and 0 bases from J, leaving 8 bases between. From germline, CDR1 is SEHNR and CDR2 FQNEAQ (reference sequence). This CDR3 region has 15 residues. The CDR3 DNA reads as TGTGCCAGCAGCCTAACAGTCTCTGGGGCCAACGTCCTGACTTTC. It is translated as CASSLTVSGANVLTF.

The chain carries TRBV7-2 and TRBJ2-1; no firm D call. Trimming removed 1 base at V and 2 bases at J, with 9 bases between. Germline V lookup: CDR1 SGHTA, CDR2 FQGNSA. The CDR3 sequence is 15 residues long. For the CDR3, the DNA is TGTGCCAGCAGCTTAGTGACTGGCACCTACAATGAGCAGTTCTTC. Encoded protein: CASSLVTGTYNEQFF.

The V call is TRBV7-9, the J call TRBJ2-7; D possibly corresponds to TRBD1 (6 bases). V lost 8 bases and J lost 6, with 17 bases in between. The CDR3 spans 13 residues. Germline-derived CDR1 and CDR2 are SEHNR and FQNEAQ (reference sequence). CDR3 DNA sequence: TGTGCCAGCGGGGGACAATCGGACTCCGAGCAGTACTTC. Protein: CASGGQSDSEQYF. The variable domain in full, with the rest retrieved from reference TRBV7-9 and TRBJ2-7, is DTGVSQNPRHKITKRGQNVTFRCDPISEHNRLYWYRQTLGQGPEFLTYFQNEAQLEKSRLLSDRFSAERPKGSFSTLEIQRTEQGDSAMYLCASGGQSDSEQYFGPGTRLTVT.

CDR3 DNA sequence: TGTGCCAGCAGCCCCCGAGGGGGACTAGACCGGGAGACCCAGTACTTC. The encoded protein is CASSPRGGLDRETQYF. This chain connects TRBV14 to TRBJ2-5; 8 nucleotides line up with TRBD2. This CDR3 has 16 residues. V shed 4 bases and J 5 bases; nucleotides not matched to a gene: 12. Germline V gene sequence: CDR1 SGHDN, CDR2 FVKESK.

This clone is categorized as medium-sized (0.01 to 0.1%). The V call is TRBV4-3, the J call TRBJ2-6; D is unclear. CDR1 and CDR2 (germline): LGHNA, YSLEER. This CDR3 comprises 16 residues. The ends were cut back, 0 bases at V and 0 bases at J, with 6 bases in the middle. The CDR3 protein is CASSQDPLSGANVLTF. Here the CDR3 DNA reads TGCGCCAGCAGCCAAGATCCCCTCTCTGGGGCCAACGTCCTGACTTTC.

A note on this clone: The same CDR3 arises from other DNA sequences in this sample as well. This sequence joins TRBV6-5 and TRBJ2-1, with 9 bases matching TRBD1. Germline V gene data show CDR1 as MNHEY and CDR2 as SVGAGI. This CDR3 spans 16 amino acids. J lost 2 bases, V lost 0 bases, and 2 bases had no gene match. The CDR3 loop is CASSYSNRGPYNEQFF. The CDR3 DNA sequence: TGTGCCAGCAGTTACTCAAACAGGGGGCCCTACAATGAGCAGTTCTTC.

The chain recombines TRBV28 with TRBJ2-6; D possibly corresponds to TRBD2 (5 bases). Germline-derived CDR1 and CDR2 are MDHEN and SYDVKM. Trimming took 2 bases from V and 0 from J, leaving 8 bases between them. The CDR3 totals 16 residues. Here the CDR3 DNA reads TGTGCCAGCAGTTTAAGAGGGCTCTCTGGGGCCAACGTCCTGACTTTC. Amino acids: CASSLRGLSGANVLTF.

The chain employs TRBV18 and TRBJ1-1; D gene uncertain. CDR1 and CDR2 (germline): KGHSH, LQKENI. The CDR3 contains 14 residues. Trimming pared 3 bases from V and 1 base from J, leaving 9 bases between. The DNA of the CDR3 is TGTGCCAGCTCACCCGGCAGTAGGAACACTGAAGCTTTCTTT. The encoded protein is CASSPGSRNTEAFF.

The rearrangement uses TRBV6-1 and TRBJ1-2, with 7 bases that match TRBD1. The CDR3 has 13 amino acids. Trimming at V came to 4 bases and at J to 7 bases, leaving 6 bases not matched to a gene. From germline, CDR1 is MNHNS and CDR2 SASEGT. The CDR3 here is CASSVSGGAGYTF. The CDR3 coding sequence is TGTGCCAGCAGTGTATCAGGGGGTGCTGGCTACACCTTC.

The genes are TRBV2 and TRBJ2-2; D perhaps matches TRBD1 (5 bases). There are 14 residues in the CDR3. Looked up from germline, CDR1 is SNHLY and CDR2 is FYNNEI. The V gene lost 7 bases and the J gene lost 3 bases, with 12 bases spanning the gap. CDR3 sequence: CASTKDTHTGELFF. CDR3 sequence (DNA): TGTGCCAGCACGAAGGACACCCACACCGGGGAGCTGTTTTTT.

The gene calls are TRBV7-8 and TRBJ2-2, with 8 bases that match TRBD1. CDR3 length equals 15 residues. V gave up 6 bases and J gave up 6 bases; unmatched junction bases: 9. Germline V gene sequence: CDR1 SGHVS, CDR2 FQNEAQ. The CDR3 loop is CASRQTRGRAGELFF. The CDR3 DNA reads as TGTGCCAGCAGGCAAACCAGGGGGCGGGCCGGGGAGCTGTTTTTT.

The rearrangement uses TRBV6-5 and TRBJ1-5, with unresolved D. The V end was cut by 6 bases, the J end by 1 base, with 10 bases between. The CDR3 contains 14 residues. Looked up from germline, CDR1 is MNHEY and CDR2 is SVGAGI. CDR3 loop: CASSVGVSNQPQHF. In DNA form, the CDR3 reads TGTGCCAGCAGCGTCGGGGTAAGCAATCAGCCCCAGCATTTT.

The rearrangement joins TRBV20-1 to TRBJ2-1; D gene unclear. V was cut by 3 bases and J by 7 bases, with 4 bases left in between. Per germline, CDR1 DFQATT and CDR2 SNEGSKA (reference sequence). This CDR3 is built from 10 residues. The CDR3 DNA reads TGCAGTGCTAGCAGGAATGAGCAGTTCTTC. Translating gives CSASRNEQFF.

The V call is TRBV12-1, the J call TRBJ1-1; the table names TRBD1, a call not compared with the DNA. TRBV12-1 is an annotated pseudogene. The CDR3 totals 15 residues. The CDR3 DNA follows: TGTGCCAGCAGCTCCGAGGGACAGGGGAACACTGAAGCTTTCTTT. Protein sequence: CASSSEGQGNTEAFF.

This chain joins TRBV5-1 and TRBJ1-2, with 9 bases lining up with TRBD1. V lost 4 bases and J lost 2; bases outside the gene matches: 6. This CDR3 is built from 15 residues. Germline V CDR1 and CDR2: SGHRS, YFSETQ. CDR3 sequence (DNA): TGCGCCAGCAGCGATCGGACAGGGGAAAACTATGGCTACACCTTC. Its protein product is CASSDRTGENYGYTF.